These 11 T cell receptor beta chains share one sample of origin, sequenced in a study of Tregs in tolerant kidney transplant recipients. Assay: immunoSEQ multiplex PCR; the TCRdb copy retains only in-frame clones and omits some. This table holds about 48,000 clones. The source material was CD4+ T cells from blood, sampled before the transplant. These receptors all come from a human donor who received a combined kidney and bone marrow transplant.

As concerns this clone: Sequencing ends 3 residues short of the CDR3 end; the germline J gene provides the rest. This chain uses TRBV5-1 with TRBJ2-5, with D unclear. CDR3 size: 10 residues. Trimming took off 6 bases at V and 7 bases at J, with 7 bases between the two ends. CDR1 SGHRS and CDR2 YFSETQ come from the germline V gene. CDR3 DNA (partial): TGCGCCAGCACCTCAGGGACC. Its protein product is CASTSGT. The CDR3 in its entirety is CASTSGTQYF. Using reference TRBV5-1 and TRBJ2-5 for the parts outside the CDR3, the full variable domain is KAGVTQTPRYLIKTRGQQVTLSCSPISGHRSVSWYQQTPGQGLQFLFEYFSETQRNKGNFPGRFSGRQFSNSRSEMNVSTLELGDSALYLCASTSGTQYFGPGTRLLVL.

Details on this clone: Read coverage stops 3 residues before the CDR3 terminus; the germline J gene supplies the remainder. The genes are TRBV5-1 and TRBJ2-3, with D possibly matching TRBD1 (5 bases). The germline V gene has CDR1 SGHRS and CDR2 YFSETQ. This CDR3 contains 16 residues. The germline V and J ends were trimmed by 4 bases and 5 bases, with 20 bases remaining between them. CDR3 residues: CASSPLGQGVGDTQYF. The part of the CDR3 DNA that was read is TGCGCCAGCAGCCCACTCGGACAAGGAGTCGGAGATACG.

A note on this clone: The read terminates 3 residues ahead of where the CDR3 ends, so the germline J gene completes it. The chain employs TRBV7-8 and TRBJ1-2, with D hard to call. Looked up from germline, CDR1 is SGHVS and CDR2 is FQNEAQ. The CDR3 totals 12 residues. With 4 bases removed from V and 3 bases from J, the gap between germline ends came to 6 bases. Incomplete CDR3 DNA: TGTGCCAGCAGCTCCGGGGACTATGGC. Translation gives CASSSGDYG. The complete CDR3 sequence is CASSSGDYGYTF.

On this clone: The CDR3 end is not reached by the read, which stops 3 residues before it; the germline J gene fills it in. The rearrangement joins TRBV7-3 to TRBJ2-3; no clear D gene. Germline CDR1 SGHTA, CDR2 FQGTGA. V shed 1 base and J shed 2 bases, with 7 bases lying between them. The CDR3 runs to 14 residues. The CDR3 sequence: CASSLSRSTDTQYF. The CDR3 bases that were read are TGTGCCAGCAGCTTAAGCCGGTCCACAGATACG.

Points on this clone: Coverage ceases 3 residues before the CDR3 finishes, and the germline J gene fills in the end. This chain joins TRBV19 and TRBJ2-4; TRBD1 is a possible D gene (6 bases). The CDR3 covers 16 residues. Germline V gene sequence: CDR1 LNHDA, CDR2 SQIVND (reference sequence). Trimming pared 1 base from V and 8 bases from J, leaving 18 bases between. The CDR3 sequence is CASSIVAGRKGDIQYF. The covered CDR3 bases are TGTGCCAGTAGTATAGTAGCAGGGAGAAAGGGGGACATT.

As to this clone: The read gets to within 3 residues of the CDR3 end, and the germline J gene fills in the rest. V usage is TRBV19 and J usage is TRBJ1-5; possibly TRBD1 for D (6 bases). Germline V gene sequence: CDR1 LNHDA, CDR2 SQIVND (reference sequence). This CDR3 is 16 amino acids long. V lost 5 bases to trimming and J lost 0 bases, with 14 bases between them. The CDR3 bases that were read are TGTGCCAGTAGTGCACAGGGTTTACATAGCAATCAGCCC. This encodes CASSAQGLHSNQP. The full CDR3 is CASSAQGLHSNQPQHF.

About this clone: From the germline J gene comes the end of the CDR3, since the read stops 3 residues before it. The genes are TRBV7-9 and TRBJ2-7, with a possible D match to TRBD1 (5 bases). V was trimmed by 1 base and J by 2 bases, leaving 12 bases between them. Looked up from germline, CDR1 is SEHNR and CDR2 is FQNEAQ (reference sequence). CDR3 length: 15 residues. The CDR3 protein is CASSLGAGPTYEQYF. The CDR3 DNA, read in part, is TGTGCCAGCAGCTTAGGGGCAGGGCCGACCTACGAG.

Incomplete CDR3 DNA: TGCAGTGCTACTAGCGGAGCCACAGATACG. Amino acid sequence: CSATSGATDT. The CDR3 in full is CSATSGATDTQYF. The V gene is TRBV20-1, the J gene TRBJ2-3, with TRBD2 matching 7 bases. The read comes to an end 3 residues before the CDR3 does, leaving the germline J gene to fill in the end. J gave up 2 bases and V 4 bases, and 3 bases lay outside the gene matches. The V gene's germline CDR1 is DFQATT and CDR2 SNEGSKA (reference sequence). There are 13 residues in the CDR3.

A word on this clone: Sequencing ends 3 residues short of the CDR3 end; the germline J gene provides the rest. The chain employs TRBV20-1 and TRBJ2-7, with D perhaps matching TRBD2 (5 bases). The V gene lost 3 bases and the J gene lost 3 bases, with 9 bases spanning the gap. The germline V gene has CDR1 DFQATT and CDR2 SNEGSKA (reference sequence). The CDR3 extends over 12 amino acids. CDR3 sequence: CSASERYYEQYF. The sequenced CDR3 bases are TGCAGTGCTAGCGAGCGGTACTACGAG.

As regards this clone: The read halts 3 residues ahead of the CDR3 end, with the missing end drawn from the germline J gene. The chain has TRBV10-3 and TRBJ2-1; 9 bases map to TRBD2. V was clipped by 5 bases and J by 3 bases; unmatched bases: 5. The CDR3 spans 15 residues. The germline V gene has CDR1 ENHRY and CDR2 SYGVKD. CDR3 protein: CAISNPSGNYNEQFF. Incomplete CDR3 DNA: TGTGCCATCAGTAATCCTAGCGGGAACTACAATGAG.

As to this clone: Coverage ceases 3 residues before the CDR3 finishes, and the germline J gene fills in the end. This chain links TRBV11-3 with TRBJ2-1; weak D call: TRBD1 (6 bases). Deletions cut 2 bases from V and 7 bases from J, with 9 bases between. Germline CDR1 and CDR2: SGHNT and YENEEA. The length of the CDR3 is 13 residues. CDR3 sequence reads: CASSLQGINEQFF. The part of the CDR3 DNA that was read is TGTGCCAGCAGCTTACAGGGGATAAATGAG. Together with reference TRBV11-3 and TRBJ2-1, the CDR3 gives the full variable domain: EAGVVQSPRYKIIEKKQPVAFWCNPISGHNTLYWYLQNLGQGPELLIRYENEEAVDDSQLPKDRFSAERLKGVDSTLKIQPAELGDSAVYLCASSLQGINEQFFGPGTRLTVL.